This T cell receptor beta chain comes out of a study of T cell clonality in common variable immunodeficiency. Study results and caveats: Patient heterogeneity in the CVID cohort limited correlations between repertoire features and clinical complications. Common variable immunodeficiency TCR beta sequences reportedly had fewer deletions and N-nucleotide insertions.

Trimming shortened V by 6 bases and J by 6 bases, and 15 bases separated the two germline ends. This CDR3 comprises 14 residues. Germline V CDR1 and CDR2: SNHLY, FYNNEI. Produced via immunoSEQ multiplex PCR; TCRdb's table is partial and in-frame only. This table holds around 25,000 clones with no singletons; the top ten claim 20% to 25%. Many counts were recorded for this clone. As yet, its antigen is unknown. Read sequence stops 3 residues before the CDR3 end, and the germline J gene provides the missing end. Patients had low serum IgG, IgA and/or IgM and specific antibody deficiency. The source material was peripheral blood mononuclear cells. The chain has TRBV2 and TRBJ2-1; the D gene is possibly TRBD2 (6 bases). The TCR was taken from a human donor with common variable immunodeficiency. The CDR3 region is CASRSGLATNEQFF. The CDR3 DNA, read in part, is TGTGCCAGCAGAAGCGGCCTAGCGACCAATGAG.